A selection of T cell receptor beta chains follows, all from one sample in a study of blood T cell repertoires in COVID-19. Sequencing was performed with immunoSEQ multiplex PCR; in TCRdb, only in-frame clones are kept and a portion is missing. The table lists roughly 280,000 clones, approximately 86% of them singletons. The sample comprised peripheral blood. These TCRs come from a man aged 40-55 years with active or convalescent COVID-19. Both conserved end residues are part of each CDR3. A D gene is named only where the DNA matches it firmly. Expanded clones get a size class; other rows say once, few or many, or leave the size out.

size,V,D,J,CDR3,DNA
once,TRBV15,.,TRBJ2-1,CATSRAGSSYNEQFF,TGTGCCACCAGCAGGGCGGGTAGCTCCTACAATGAGCAGTTCTTC
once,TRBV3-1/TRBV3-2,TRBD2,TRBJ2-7,CASSSRGDYSYEQYF,TGTGCCAGCAGCTCTCGGGGGGACTACTCCTACGAGCAGTACTTC
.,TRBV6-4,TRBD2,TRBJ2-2,CASTRASGGQLFF,TGTGCCAGCACTCGGGCTAGCGGGGGTCAGCTGTTTTTT
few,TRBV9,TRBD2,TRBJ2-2,CASSAGGRAGTNTGELFF,TGTGCCAGCAGCGCCGGGGGGAGGGCTGGGACCAACACCGGGGAGCTGTTTTTT
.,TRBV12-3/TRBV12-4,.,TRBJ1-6,CASRFGTGVYSF,TGTGCCAGCAGATTCGGGACGGGAGTTTATTCATTT
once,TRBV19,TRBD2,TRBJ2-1,CASTDGTSRGGEQFF,TGTGCCAGTACAGACGGGACTAGTAGGGGGGGTGAGCAGTTCTTC
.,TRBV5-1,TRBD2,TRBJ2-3,CASSSSGRASSDTQYF,TGCGCCAGCAGCTCAAGCGGGAGGGCCAGTTCGGATACGCAGTATTTT
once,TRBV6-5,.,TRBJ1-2,CASRGQLLYGYTF,TGTGCCAGCAGGGGGCAGCTTTTGTATGGCTACACCTTC
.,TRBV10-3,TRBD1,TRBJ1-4,CAISAGQGLEEKLFF,TGTGCCATCAGTGCGGGACAGGGACTAGAAGAAAAACTGTTTTTT
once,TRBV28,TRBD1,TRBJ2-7,CASSYYRGRNEQYF,TGTGCCAGCAGTTATTACAGGGGGCGTAACGAGCAGTACTTC
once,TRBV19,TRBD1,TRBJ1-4,CASSPGTGAQSTNEKLFF,TGTGCCAGTAGCCCGGGGACAGGGGCGCAGTCAACTAATGAAAAACTGTTTTTT
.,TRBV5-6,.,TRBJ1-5,CASSLSALRGGNQPQHF,TGTGCCAGCAGCTTGTCGGCTTTACGGGGGGGTAATCAGCCCCAGCATTTT
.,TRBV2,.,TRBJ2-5,CASSFTDGKETQYF,TGTGCCAGCAGTTTCACGGACGGGAAAGAGACCCAGTACTTC
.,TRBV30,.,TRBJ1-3,CAQGANTIYF,TGTGCGCAAGGGGCTAACACCATATATTTT
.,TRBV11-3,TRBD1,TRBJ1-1,CASSLPRTGVTEAFF,TGTGCCAGCAGCTTACCGAGGACAGGGGTCACTGAAGCTTTCTTT
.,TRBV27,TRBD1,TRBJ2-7,CASSPGQPGEQYF,TGTGCCAGCAGCCCGGGACAGCCCGGCGAGCAGTACTTC
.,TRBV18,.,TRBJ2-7,CASDSGDEQYF,TGTGCCAGCGACTCAGGGGACGAGCAGTACTTC
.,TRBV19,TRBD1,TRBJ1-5,CASAQGRGDQPQHF,TGTGCCAGTGCACAGGGGCGCGGAGATCAGCCCCAGCATTTT
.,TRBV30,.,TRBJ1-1,CAWSVAGRNTEAFF,TGTGCCTGGAGTGTAGCCGGTCGGAACACTGAAGCTTTCTTT
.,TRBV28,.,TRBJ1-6,CASSLSTDSTRSF,TGTGCCAGCAGTTTATCGACTGATTCCACCCGTTCCTTT
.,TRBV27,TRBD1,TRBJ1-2,CASSLSGTGDGYTF,TGTGCCAGCAGTTTATCCGGGACAGGGGATGGCTACACCTTC
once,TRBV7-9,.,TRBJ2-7,CASSQPAGLQDEQYF,TGTGCCAGCAGCCAACCAGCGGGCCTGCAGGACGAGCAGTACTTC
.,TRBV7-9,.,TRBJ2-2,CASSSVRSLDTGELFF,TGTGCCAGCAGCTCTGTCAGGTCTTTGGACACCGGGGAGCTGTTTTTT
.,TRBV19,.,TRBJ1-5,CARTQGIQQPQHF,TGTGCCAGGACACAGGGAATACAACAGCCCCAGCATTTT
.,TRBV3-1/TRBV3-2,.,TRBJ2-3,CASSLYRGSDTQYF,TGTGCCAGCAGCTTGTATAGAGGCTCAGATACGCAGTATTTT
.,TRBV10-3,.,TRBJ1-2,CAISVPPAEPDSWINYGYTF,TGTGCCATCAGTGTCCCCCCGGCCGAACCGGACAGCTGGATTAACTATGGCTACACCTTC
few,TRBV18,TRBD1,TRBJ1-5,CASSPPNRGFGQPQHF,TGTGCCAGCTCACCACCGAACAGGGGGTTTGGTCAGCCCCAGCATTTT
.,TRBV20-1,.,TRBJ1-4,CSAEANEKLFF,TGCAGTGCCGAGGCTAATGAAAAACTGTTTTTT
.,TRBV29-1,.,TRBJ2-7,CSVGDSSYEQYF,TGCAGCGTTGGAGACAGCTCCTACGAGCAGTACTTC